Shown below are 30 T cell receptor beta chains from a single sample sequenced in a study of T-cell memory formation after mild COVID-19. TCRdb itself ran the 5' RACE reads through MiXCR, one entry per CDR3 protein. The repertoire holds 380,000 or so distinct CDR3 sequences, under 15% seen once, with 22% in the top ten. The sequenced sample consisted of PBMCs or a T cell subset sorted from them (not recorded which). The receptors were sampled from a man aged 18-30 years who had mild COVID-19 (a few samples of this study predate the infection). Cell type and time point are not known.

This clonotype was picked up many times. This chain joins TRBV6-5 and TRBJ1-1; 7 bases fit TRBD1. Per the germline V gene, CDR1 is MNHEY and CDR2 is SVGAGI. CDR3 size: 17 residues. V lost 7 bases, J lost 0 bases, and 14 bases stayed unmatched. The CDR3 sequence is CASISIGGGGVNTEAFF. CDR3 DNA sequence: TGTGCCAGCATCAGTATAGGGGGCGGAGGGGTGAACACTGAAGCTTTCTTT.

The chain carries TRBV19 and TRBJ1-1, with TRBD1 identical over 8 bases. The V segment lost 4 bases and the J segment 6 bases; nucleotides outside the gene matches: 7. The CDR3 is 14 amino acids. Germline V gene data show CDR1 as LNHDA and CDR2 as SQIVND (reference sequence). CDR3 DNA: TGTGCCAGTAGTAGAGGACAGGGAAAGGCTGAAGCTTTCTTT. Translating it yields CASSRGQGKAEAFF.

This clonotype was counted between two and nine times. V gene TRBV12-3 or TRBV12-4 combines with J gene TRBJ1-1; D perhaps matches TRBD1 (6 bases). This CDR3 is 15 amino acids long. Deletions cut 4 bases from V and 1 base from J, with 13 bases between. The chain's CDR3 is CASSYRVLGNTEAFF. The CDR3, as DNA: TGTGCCAGCAGTTACAGGGTTCTTGGGAACACTGAAGCTTTCTTT.

A few counts support this clonotype. V is TRBV14 and J is TRBJ2-3; possibly TRBD1 for D (6 bases). The germline gives CDR1 SGHDN, CDR2 FVKESK. Trimming took 1 base from V and 0 from J, leaving 20 bases between them. This CDR3 comprises 19 residues. CDR3 in DNA: TGTGCCAGCAGCCAAGTTATCGGGACACCATATTCTAGCACAGATACGCAGTATTTT. Translated: CASSQVIGTPYSSTDTQYF.

This clonotype was detected many times. DNA of the CDR3: TGTGCCAGCAGTTTCAATCTGGGGGATACGCAGTATTTT. This gives the protein CASSFNLGDTQYF. The V and J genes are TRBV12-3 or TRBV12-4 and TRBJ2-3; D is undetermined. This CDR3 has 13 amino acids. V gave up 3 bases and J gave up 6 bases, with 10 bases separating them.

J is TRBJ1-2 and V is TRBV4-2; 10 nucleotides match TRBD1. V trimming: 9 bases; J trimming: 6 bases; junction bases outside the gene matches: 4. Looked up from germline, CDR1 is LGHNA and CDR2 is YNFKEQ. There are 12 residues in the CDR3. The CDR3 coding sequence is TGTGCCAGTCAAGACAGGGGGCATGGCTACACCTTC. It specifies CASQDRGHGYTF.

The J gene is TRBJ1-1, the V gene TRBV5-1; no clear D gene. The CDR3 contains 13 residues. Germline V gene lookup returns CDR1 SGHRS and CDR2 YFSETQ. Trimming took off 4 bases at V and 5 bases at J, with 12 bases between the two ends. The CDR3 here is CASSGEGGTEAFF. CDR3 coding DNA: TGCGCCAGCAGCGGCGAGGGTGGGACTGAAGCTTTCTTT.

This chain links TRBV6-2 or TRBV6-3 with TRBJ2-2; no firm D call. CDR3 length: 14 residues. Germline V gene data show CDR1 as MNHEY and CDR2 as SVGEGT. Trimming took off 2 bases at V and 4 bases at J, with 8 bases between the two ends. The CDR3 protein is CASSYVRRTGELFF. The DNA of the CDR3 is TGTGCCAGCAGTTACGTCCGTCGCACCGGGGAGCTGTTTTTT.

This clonotype has more than one count but fewer than ten. V is TRBV11-2 and J is TRBJ1-1, with D maybe TRBD1 (6 bases). V gave up 5 bases and J gave up 1 base, with 17 bases separating them. The CDR3 is 16 amino acids. Looked up from germline, CDR1 is SGHAT and CDR2 is FQNNGV. In nucleotides, the CDR3 is TGTGCCAGCAGCACCCGGGGGGGGCTTGAGAACACTGAAGCTTTCTTT. It is translated as CASSTRGGLENTEAFF.

The chain combines TRBV4-3 with TRBJ2-3; 10 bases match TRBD2. CDR3 length: 15 residues. The V segment lost 4 bases and the J segment 5 bases; nucleotides outside the gene matches: 6. CDR1 and CDR2 from the germline V gene are LGHNA and YSLEER. The CDR3 nucleotides read TGCGCCAGCAGCCCATCTAGCGGGGGCCTAGATACGCAGTATTTT. Translated, it gives CASSPSSGGLDTQYF.

The chain couples TRBV12-3 or TRBV12-4 to TRBJ2-7; D is ambiguous. The CDR3 loop spans 14 amino acids. V was pared by 2 bases and J by 4 bases, with 12 bases between. This CDR3 reads CASSLRTPSYEQYF. CDR3 in DNA: TGTGCCAGCAGTTTAAGGACCCCCTCGTACGAGCAGTACTTC.

The sample holds many counts of this clonotype. The rearrangement links TRBV29-1 to TRBJ2-3; TRBD1 matches at 9 bases. J was trimmed by 6 bases and V by 6 bases; bases with no gene match: 10. CDR3 length equals 14 residues. Germline CDR1 SQVTM, CDR2 ANQGSEA. The CDR3 DNA reads TGCAGCGTGGAAACCGGGACAGGGAAGGATACGCAGTATTTT. It encodes CSVETGTGKDTQYF.

The rearrangement uses TRBV5-1 and TRBJ1-4, with unresolved D. With 3 bases removed from V and 8 bases from J, the gap between germline ends came to 14 bases. CDR1 and CDR2 (germline): SGHRS, YFSETQ. This CDR3 spans 14 amino acids. The CDR3 nucleotides read TGCGCCAGCAGCTCTCAAGGCCGAGAAGAAAAACTGTTTTTT. It is translated as CASSSQGREEKLFF.

This clonotype has at least ten counts. The chain carries TRBV7-2 and TRBJ2-3; 7 bases map to TRBD2. This CDR3 contains 15 residues. Germline V gene data show CDR1 as SGHTA and CDR2 as FQGNSA. After removal of 1 base from V and 2 bases from J, the junction contained 3 bases not matched to a gene. The CDR3 coding sequence is TGTGCCAGCAGCTTAGGACTAGCTTTCACAGATACGCAGTATTTT. Amino acid sequence: CASSLGLAFTDTQYF.

The table lists this clonotype with a few counts. The rearrangement uses TRBV12-3 or TRBV12-4 and TRBJ2-4; 9 bases fit TRBD1. The V and J ends lost 5 bases and 1 base, in that order; junction bases with no gene match: 6. CDR3 length: 16 residues. The CDR3 nucleotides are TGTGCCAGCAGTCCTTGGACAGGGGTGGCCAAAAACATTCAGTACTTC. It translates to CASSPWTGVAKNIQYF.

This clonotype was observed a handful of times. This chain connects TRBV5-1 to TRBJ2-5, with 7 bases fitting TRBD1. Unmatched junction bases numbered 9, after V lost 6 bases and J lost 1 base. This CDR3 contains 15 residues. The germline CDR1 and CDR2 sequences are SGHRS and YFSETQ. The CDR3 protein is CASKEGAGPQETQYF. Here the CDR3 DNA reads TGCGCCAGCAAAGAGGGGGCCGGGCCCCAAGAGACCCAGTACTTC.

The chain is built from TRBV10-3 and TRBJ1-6; weak D call: TRBD1 (5 bases). With 7 bases removed from V and 2 bases from J, the gap between germline ends came to 6 bases. CDR3 length: 13 residues. Germline V gives CDR1 ENHRY, CDR2 SYGVKD. The CDR3 DNA is TGTGCCATCACGACAGCCTATAATTCACCCCTCCACTTT. Encoded protein: CAITTAYNSPLHF.

This chain joins TRBV24-1 and TRBJ2-1; D tentatively reads TRBD1 or TRBD2 (5 bases each). Germline V gene sequence: CDR1 KGHDR, CDR2 SFDVKD. Trimming cost V 3 bases and J 0 bases, with 11 bases left between them. The CDR3 sequence is 16 residues long. In DNA form, the CDR3 reads TGTGCCACCAGTGATCCAGGGACCTCCTCCTACAATGAGCAGTTCTTC. As protein: CATSDPGTSSYNEQFF.

This clonotype was counted between two and nine times. The rearrangement joins TRBV4-1 to TRBJ1-2, with unresolved D. V lost 0 bases, J lost 2 bases, and 10 bases lay in between. Germline assignment: CDR1 MGHRA and CDR2 YSYEKL. CDR3 size: 15 residues. The CDR3 nucleotides read TGCGCCAGCAGCCAAGAGCACAGCCCCAACTATGGCTACACCTTC. Protein product: CASSQEHSPNYGYTF.

This clonotype was counted at least ten times. V and J are TRBV10-3 and TRBJ2-5; unclear D gene. V was pared by 0 bases and J by 2 bases, with 10 bases between. The CDR3 length is 15 residues. Looked up from germline, CDR1 is ENHRY and CDR2 is SYGVKD. CDR3 region: CAISESNGGQETQYF. CDR3 nucleotide sequence: TGTGCCATCAGTGAGTCGAACGGCGGACAAGAGACCCAGTACTTC.

This chain links TRBV15 with TRBJ2-7, with TRBD2 matching 7 bases. The CDR3 is made up of 15 amino acids. J was trimmed by 4 bases and V by 1 base; bases with no gene match: 7. Germline V lookup: CDR1 LNHNV, CDR2 YYDKDF (reference sequence). The CDR3 is CATSRAGGGVYEQYF. The CDR3 nucleotides read TGTGCCACCAGCAGAGCGGGGGGTGGAGTTTACGAGCAGTACTTC.

This clonotype came up many times. The chain is built from TRBV5-5 and TRBJ2-7, with D possibly being TRBD1 (5 bases). Germline CDR1 and CDR2: SGHKS and YYEKEE (reference sequence). This CDR3 is 13 amino acids long. The ends were cut back, 4 bases at V and 5 bases at J, with 13 bases in the middle. The CDR3 protein is CASSPGLRDEQYV. CDR3 in DNA: TGTGCCAGCAGCCCCGGGCTCAGGGACGAGCAGTACGTC.

There are a few counts of this clonotype. The CDR3 here is CASSPRHGSYGYTF. CDR3 nucleotides: TGTGCCAGCAGCCCTCGACACGGTAGTTATGGCTACACCTTC. J is TRBJ1-2 and V is TRBV7-2; D is ambiguous. The V gene lost 5 bases and the J gene lost 5 bases, with 15 bases spanning the gap. The CDR3 extends over 14 amino acids. Germline V gene sequence: CDR1 SGHTA, CDR2 FQGNSA.

The chain uses TRBV20-1 and TRBJ1-1; TRBD1 aligns across 7 bases. Germline V gene sequence: CDR1 DFQATT, CDR2 SNEGSKA (reference sequence). The CDR3 contains 14 residues. J was trimmed by 4 bases and V by 4 bases; bases with no gene match: 9. The CDR3 bases are TGCAGTGCTAAACAGGGGTTTGGGGGCACTGAAGCTTTCTTT. This codes for CSAKQGFGGTEAFF.

This clonotype was detected a few times. The V call is TRBV28, the J call TRBJ1-5; the D is unclear. V lost 1 base and J lost 6, with 4 bases in between. CDR1 and CDR2 (germline): MDHEN, SYDVKM. This CDR3 has 12 amino acids. The CDR3 reads CASSLLSQPQHF. The CDR3 region has the DNA TGTGCCAGCAGTTTATTATCTCAGCCCCAGCATTTT.

This clonotype has a handful of counts. CDR3 bases: TGCAGTGCTAGAGAAATCGGGGAAAGGAATGGCTACACCTTC. This gives the protein CSAREIGERNGYTF. V usage is TRBV20-1 and J usage is TRBJ1-2; D not resolved. Germline assignment: CDR1 DFQATT and CDR2 SNEGSKA (reference sequence). Trimming stripped 0 bases from V and 6 bases from J, with 14 bases between. This CDR3 spans 14 amino acids.

The chain links TRBV10-3 to TRBJ1-2, with 9 bases that match TRBD1. Germline V gene sequence: CDR1 ENHRY, CDR2 SYGVKD. The CDR3 is 13 amino acids. Trimming took 8 bases from V and 2 from J; bases not matched to a gene: 3. The chain's CDR3 is CAIRGQGNYGYTF. The CDR3 DNA reads as TGTGCCATCCGCGGACAGGGGAACTATGGCTACACCTTC.

The genes are TRBV7-9 and TRBJ2-7; D call uncertain. Germline loops: CDR1 SEHNR, CDR2 FQNEAQ (reference sequence). V lost 1 base, J lost 3 bases, and 13 bases lay in between. This CDR3 region has 15 residues. CDR3 sequence: CASSLDSGTFYEQYV. CDR3 nucleotide sequence: TGTGCCAGCAGCTTAGATTCTGGCACCTTCTACGAGCAGTACGTC.

This chain connects TRBV5-1 to TRBJ2-3; a possible D gene is TRBD1 (6 bases). CDR1 is SGHRS and CDR2 is YFSETQ in the germline V gene. The CDR3 is 15 amino acids. Between the trimmed V and J ends, which lost 3 bases and 5 bases, there was a span of 16 bases. The CDR3 bases are TGCGCCAGCAGCTCAGGTAGGGGGTGGGAAGATACGCAGTATTTT. Translation gives CASSSGRGWEDTQYF. The variable domain in full, completed from reference TRBV5-1 and TRBJ2-3, reads KAGVTQTPRYLIKTRGQQVTLSCSPISGHRSVSWYQQTPGQGLQFLFEYFSETQRNKGNFPGRFSGRQFSNSRSEMNVSTLELGDSALYLCASSSGRGWEDTQYFGPGTRLTVL.

This clonotype was observed a few times. The chain has TRBV12-3 or TRBV12-4 and TRBJ2-4; TRBD2 matches 7 bases. V dropped 2 bases and J dropped 4; count of bases not matched to a gene: 5. The CDR3 covers 15 residues. CDR3 protein: CASSLRGLGKNIQYF. The CDR3 nucleotides are TGTGCCAGCAGTTTACGAGGACTAGGTAAAAACATTCAGTACTTC.